Described below is a single T cell receptor (beta chain) sequence and its context. This entry is derived from a study of control samples from healthy donors and cancer patients. The CDR3 spans 13 residues. V lost 6 bases and J lost 3, with 11 bases in between. CDR1 is MNHEY and CDR2 is SVGAGI in the germline V gene. Clones were read by immunoSEQ multiplex PCR, and TCRdb kept only the in-frame ones, dropping some. The sample consists of roughly 76,000 clones, 93% of them appearing once. The sequencing input was PBMCs. The source of this sequence is a woman in her thirties or forties with lung cancer. V usage is TRBV6-5 and J usage is TRBJ1-2, with D possibly being TRBD1 (5 bases). The CDR3 spells CASRPGDYYGYTF. CDR3 sequence (DNA): TGTGCCAGCAGACCCGGGGACTACTATGGCTACACCTTC.